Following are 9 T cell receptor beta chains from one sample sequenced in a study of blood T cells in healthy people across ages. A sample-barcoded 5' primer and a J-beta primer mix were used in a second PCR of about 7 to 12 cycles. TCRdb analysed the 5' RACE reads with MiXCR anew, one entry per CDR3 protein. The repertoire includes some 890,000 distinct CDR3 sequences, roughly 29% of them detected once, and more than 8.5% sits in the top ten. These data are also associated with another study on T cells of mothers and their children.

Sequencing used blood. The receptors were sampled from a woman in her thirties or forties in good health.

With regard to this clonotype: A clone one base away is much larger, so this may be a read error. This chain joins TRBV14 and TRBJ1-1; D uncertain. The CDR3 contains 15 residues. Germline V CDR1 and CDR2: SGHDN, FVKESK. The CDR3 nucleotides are TGTGCCAGCAGCCAAGCCCCGGGCGAGAACACTGAAGTTTTCTTT. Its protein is CASSQAPGENTEVFF.

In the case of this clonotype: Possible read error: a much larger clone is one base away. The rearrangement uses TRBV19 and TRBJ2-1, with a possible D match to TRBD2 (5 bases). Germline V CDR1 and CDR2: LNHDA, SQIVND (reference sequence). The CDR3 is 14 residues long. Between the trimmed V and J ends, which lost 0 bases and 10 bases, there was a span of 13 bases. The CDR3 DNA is TGTGCCAGTAGTATAGATTCAACAGACTACGAGCAGTTCTTC. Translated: CASSIDSTDYEQFF.

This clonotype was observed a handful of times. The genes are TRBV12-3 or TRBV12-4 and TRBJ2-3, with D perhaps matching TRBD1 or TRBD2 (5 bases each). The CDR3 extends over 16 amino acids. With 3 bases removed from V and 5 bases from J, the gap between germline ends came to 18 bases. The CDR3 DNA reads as TGTGCCAGCAGTTTCTCGGCCGGGGCGACACAAGATACGCAGTATTTT. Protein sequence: CASSFSAGATQDTQYF.

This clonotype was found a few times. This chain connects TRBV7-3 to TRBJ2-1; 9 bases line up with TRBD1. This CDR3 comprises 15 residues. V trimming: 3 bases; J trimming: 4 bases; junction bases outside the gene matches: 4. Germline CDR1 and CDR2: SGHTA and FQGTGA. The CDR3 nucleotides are TGTGCCAGCAGCTTCGGGACAGGGTTTTACAATGAGCAGTTCTTC. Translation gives CASSFGTGFYNEQFF.

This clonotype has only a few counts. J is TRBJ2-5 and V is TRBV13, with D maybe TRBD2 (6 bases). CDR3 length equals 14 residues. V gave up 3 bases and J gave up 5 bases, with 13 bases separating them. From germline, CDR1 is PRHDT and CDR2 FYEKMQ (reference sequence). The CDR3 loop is CASSFKLAGETQYF. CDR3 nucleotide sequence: TGTGCCAGCAGCTTTAAACTAGCTGGGGAGACCCAGTACTTC. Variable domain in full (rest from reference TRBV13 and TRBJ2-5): AAGVIQSPRHLIKEKRETATLKCYPIPRHDTVYWYQQGPGQDPQFLISFYEKMQSDKGSIPDRFSAQQFSDYHSELNMSSLELGDSALYFCASSFKLAGETQYFGPGTRLLVL.

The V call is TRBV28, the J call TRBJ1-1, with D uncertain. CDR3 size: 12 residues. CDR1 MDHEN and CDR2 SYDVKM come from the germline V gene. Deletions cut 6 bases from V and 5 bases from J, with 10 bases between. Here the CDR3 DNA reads TGTGCCAGCAGCCTAAGTAGTACTGAAGCTTTCTTT. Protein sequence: CASSLSSTEAFF. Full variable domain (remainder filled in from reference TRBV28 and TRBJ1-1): DVKVTQSSRYLVKRTGEKVFLECVQDMDHENMFWYRQDPGLGLRLIYFSYDVKMKEKGDIPEGYSVSREKKERFSLILESASTNQTSMYLCASSLSSTEAFFGQGTRLTVV.

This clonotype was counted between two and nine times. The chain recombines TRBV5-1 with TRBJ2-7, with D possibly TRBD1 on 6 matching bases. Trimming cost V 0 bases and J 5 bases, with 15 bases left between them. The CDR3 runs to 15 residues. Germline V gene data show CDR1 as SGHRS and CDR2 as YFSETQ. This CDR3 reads CASSLEGRGANEQYF. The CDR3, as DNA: TGCGCCAGCAGCTTGGAAGGCAGGGGAGCGAACGAGCAGTACTTC.

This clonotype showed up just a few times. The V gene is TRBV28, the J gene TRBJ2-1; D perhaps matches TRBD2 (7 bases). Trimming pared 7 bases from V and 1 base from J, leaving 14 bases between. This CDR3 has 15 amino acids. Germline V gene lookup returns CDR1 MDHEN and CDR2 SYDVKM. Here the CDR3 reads CASITGGASYNEQFF. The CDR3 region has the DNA TGTGCCAGCATTACTGGGGGGGCGTCCTACAATGAGCAGTTCTTC.

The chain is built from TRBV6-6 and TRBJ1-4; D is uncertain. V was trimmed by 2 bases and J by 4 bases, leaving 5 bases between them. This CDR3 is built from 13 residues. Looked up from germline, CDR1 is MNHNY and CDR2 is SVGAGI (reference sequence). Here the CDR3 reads CASSYRINEKLFF. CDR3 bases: TGTGCCAGCAGTTACCGCATTAATGAAAAACTGTTTTTT.